This T cell receptor beta chain was obtained from a study of blood T cell repertoires in COVID-19. Sequencing used immunoSEQ multiplex PCR; TCRdb keeps in-frame clones, though not all of them. The sample carries around 250,000 clones, more than 75% recorded once. The CDR3 is 13 amino acids. Germline CDR1 MNHEY, CDR2 SVGAGI. Trimming pared 8 bases from V and 2 bases from J, leaving 13 bases between. Among Cohort 3 donors, those recovered had two negative PCRs, clearance, or symptom resolution. The sequenced sample consisted of PBMCs or T cells enriched from blood (not recorded which). This TCR was sampled from a man younger than 30 who had recovered from COVID-19. The chain employs TRBV6-5 and TRBJ2-7; D is perhaps TRBD2 (5 bases). This CDR3 is CASSEAVPYEQYF. The DNA of the CDR3 is TGTGCCAGCTCGGAGGCGGTCCCCTACGAGCAGTACTTC.